This entry lists 13 T cell receptor beta chains sequenced from one sample in a study of blood T cell repertoires in COVID-19 (dated by TCRdb to about 2020). Library preparation was by the immunoSEQ multiplex PCR assay. This immuneACCESS table, as held by TCRdb, lists in-frame sequences with V and J called but not all clones. Of the missing ones, under half trace to an unresolved V gene in checked studies; the others have no known cause. This sample is represented by about 300,000 clones; more than 70% of them were singletons. More than 6.5% of the sample lies in the top ten. Sequencing was carried out using peripheral blood. These receptor sequences come from a woman in her 30s who had recovered from COVID-19.

The chain is built from TRBV4-2 and TRBJ2-7, with D tentatively TRBD2 (7 bases). CDR1 is LGHNA and CDR2 is YNFKEQ in the germline V gene. The V end was cut by 4 bases, the J end by 3 bases, with 22 bases between. CDR3 length: 17 amino acids. The CDR3 reads CASSLAGGGGVSYEQYF. For the CDR3, the DNA is TGTGCCAGCAGCCTAGCAGGAGGGGGGGGAGTTAGCTACGAGCAGTACTTC.

The rearrangement joins TRBV5-6 to TRBJ1-5, with a possible D match to TRBD1 (5 bases). The germline V gene has CDR1 SGHDT and CDR2 YYEEEE. The CDR3 runs 15 residues. V was shortened by 6 bases and J by 1 base, with 14 bases between the two germline ends. CDR3 in amino acids: CASTYWGGSNQPQHF. The DNA of the CDR3 is TGTGCCAGCACCTATTGGGGGGGGAGCAATCAGCCCCAGCATTTT.

The chain is built from TRBV5-1 and TRBJ1-6; a possible D gene is TRBD1 (6 bases). In germline, CDR1 is SGHRS, CDR2 YFSETQ. The CDR3 is made up of 14 amino acids. Trimming removed 5 bases at V and 7 bases at J, with 13 bases between. The CDR3 spells CASSTGTRNSPLHF. CDR3 in DNA: TGCGCCAGCAGTACCGGGACACGGAATTCACCCCTCCACTTT.

This clone has a handful of counts. The chain joins TRBV28 to TRBJ1-1; 7 bases are shared with TRBD1. J was trimmed by 1 base and V by 5 bases; bases with no gene match: 10. CDR3 length: 16 amino acids. From germline, CDR1 is MDHEN and CDR2 SYDVKM. The CDR3 DNA sequence: TGTGCCAGCAGTCCGGGGACAGAGAAACCGAACACTGAAGCTTTCTTT. Protein product: CASSPGTEKPNTEAFF.

This clone has only a few counts. This chain connects TRBV3-1 (or the pseudogene TRBV3-2) to TRBJ1-3; TRBD1 aligns across 7 bases. V trimming: 1 base; J trimming: 4 bases; junction bases outside the gene matches: 4. There are 15 residues in the CDR3. Germline-derived CDR1 and CDR2 are LGHDT and YNNKEL (reference sequence). The CDR3 region has the DNA TGTGCCAGCAGCCAAGTTACAGGGGTAGGAAACACCATATATTTT. Translating it yields CASSQVTGVGNTIYF.

This clone was seen only once. The V call is TRBV5-4, the J call TRBJ2-5, with 7 bases lining up with TRBD1. Trimming removed 4 bases from V and 1 base from J; junction bases left unmatched: 4. Germline V gene lookup returns CDR1 SGHNT and CDR2 YYREEE (reference sequence). CDR3 size: 14 residues. The CDR3 DNA reads as TGTGCCAGCAGCAAACAGGGGTCCCAAGAGACCCAGTACTTC. This gives the protein CASSKQGSQETQYF.

Details on this clone: Different DNA sequences within this sample yield the same CDR3. The chain employs TRBV18 and TRBJ1-5; D remains unclear. Germline V CDR1 and CDR2: KGHSH, LQKENI. This CDR3 contains 14 residues. Trimming stripped 1 base from V and 5 bases from J, with 9 bases between. In DNA, the CDR3 is TGTGCCAGCTCACCACGGGCACGCGATCAGCCCCAGCATTTT. Translating gives CASSPRARDQPQHF.

This chain connects TRBV7-2 to TRBJ2-7, with 8 bases aligning to TRBD2. Germline V gene lookup returns CDR1 SGHTA and CDR2 FQGNSA. The CDR3 spans 15 residues. V gave up 5 bases and J gave up 0 bases; unmatched junction bases: 6. The CDR3 region has the DNA TGTGCCAGCAGCGGTAGCGGGGTGGCCTCCTACGAGCAGTACTTC. Protein product: CASSGSGVASYEQYF.

V gene TRBV5-5 combines with J gene TRBJ1-2, with TRBD1 as a possible D gene (5 bases). The CDR3 covers 17 residues. V lost 0 bases to trimming and J lost 7 bases, with 22 bases between them. Germline-derived CDR1 and CDR2 are SGHKS and YYEKEE (reference sequence). The CDR3 bases are TGTGCCAGCAGCTTGGTTGGGGGGAACGGTGGTCTGAGTGGCTACACCTTC. Translating it yields CASSLVGGNGGLSGYTF. Based on the CDR3 plus reference TRBV5-5 and TRBJ1-2, the full variable domain is DAGVTQSPTHLIKTRGQQVTLRCSPISGHKSVSWYQQVLGQGPQFIFQYYEKEERGRGNFPDRFSARQFPNYSSELNVNALLLGDSALYLCASSLVGGNGGLSGYTFGSGTRLTVV.

This sequence joins TRBV4-1 and TRBJ1-1; 9 bases are shared with TRBD1. The V and J ends lost 0 bases and 0 bases, in that order; junction bases with no gene match: 8. Germline CDR1 MGHRA, CDR2 YSYEKL. The CDR3 is 18 residues long. CDR3 region: CASSQESTGGGVNTEAFF. The CDR3 DNA sequence: TGCGCCAGCAGCCAAGAGTCGACAGGGGGAGGGGTGAACACTGAAGCTTTCTTT.

The CDR3 coding sequence is TGTGCCAGCAGTTTAAAGGGGGCTGAAGCTTTCTTT. Translation gives CASSLKGAEAFF. This chain links TRBV28 with TRBJ1-1, with D possibly matching TRBD1 (6 bases). The CDR3 is 12 residues long. Germline V CDR1 and CDR2: MDHEN, SYDVKM. V was trimmed by 2 bases and J by 6 bases, leaving 7 bases between them. Supplemented by reference TRBV28 and TRBJ1-1, the full variable domain reads DVKVTQSSRYLVKRTGEKVFLECVQDMDHENMFWYRQDPGLGLRLIYFSYDVKMKEKGDIPEGYSVSREKKERFSLILESASTNQTSMYLCASSLKGAEAFFGQGTRLTVV.

The CDR3 here is CASSRDFSHTGELFF. In DNA form, the CDR3 reads TGTGCCAGCAGTCGGGACTTCTCTCACACCGGGGAGCTGTTTTTT. J is TRBJ2-2 and V is TRBV3-1 (or the pseudogene TRBV3-2); D is possibly TRBD2 (6 bases). Germline values: CDR1 LGHDT, CDR2 YNNKEL (reference sequence). The CDR3 spans 15 residues. Trimming removed 6 bases from V and 3 bases from J, with 14 bases in between.

V gene TRBV2 combines with J gene TRBJ2-1; 7 bases map to TRBD1. Trimming at V came to 6 bases and at J to 13 bases, leaving 6 bases not matched to a gene. Germline CDR1 reads SNHLY; CDR2 reads FYNNEI. This CDR3 contains 11 residues. The chain's CDR3 is CASRGQDLQFF. In DNA form, the CDR3 reads TGTGCCAGCAGAGGACAGGACCTACAGTTCTTC.